This record covers a single T cell receptor (beta chain). V trimming: 4 bases; J trimming: 1 base; junction bases outside the gene matches: 16. This CDR3 spans 19 amino acids. Per the germline V gene, CDR1 is PRHDT and CDR2 is FYEKMQ (reference sequence). Data came from immunoSEQ multiplex PCR; TCRdb stores just in-frame clones and leaves some out. The table includes about 84,000 clones, 80% to 95% detected once. This sample is drawn from a study of technical replicates of blood from a handful of donors. This rearrangement joins TRBV13 to TRBJ2-3, with TRBD2 identical over 8 bases. The receptor was derived from a human donor in good health. Sample: T cells isolated from PBMCs. The chain's CDR3 is CASSSPGTRPEKGTDTQYF. In DNA, the CDR3 is TGTGCCAGCAGCTCTCCCGGGACTAGGCCGGAGAAGGGCACAGATACGCAGTATTTT. The complete variable domain, with remaining parts taken from reference TRBV13 and TRBJ2-3, reads AAGVIQSPRHLIKEKRETATLKCYPIPRHDTVYWYQQGPGQDPQFLISFYEKMQSDKGSIPDRFSAQQFSDYHSELNMSSLELGDSALYFCASSSPGTRPEKGTDTQYFGPGTRLTVL.